These 28 T cell receptor beta chains originate from one sample sequenced in a study of OX40 agonist ivuxolimab in advanced cancers. Libraries were prepared by immunoSEQ multiplex PCR; TCRdb keeps only in-frame clonotypes and omits some of them. There are nearly 70,000 clones in the sample; around 86% occur only once, and about 8.2% lies in the top ten. The specimen comprised CD4+ or CD8+ T cells sorted from blood, sampled in a trial of the OX40 agonist ivuxolimab. The origin of the receptors is an adult with an advanced solid tumor such as melanoma, head and neck, liver or kidney cancer.

The chain links TRBV7-3 to TRBJ1-1; D is uncertain. The CDR3 has 14 residues. The germline V and J ends were trimmed by 5 bases and 2 bases, with 12 bases remaining between them. Per the germline V gene, CDR1 is SGHTA and CDR2 is FQGTGA. In DNA form, the CDR3 reads TGTGCCAGCAGCCTGAACGGCGGCAACACTGAAGCTTTCTTT. Translation: CASSLNGGNTEAFF.

This chain links TRBV6-5 with TRBJ1-3; TRBD1 matches 9 bases. With V trimmed by 8 bases and J by 7 bases, 9 bases remained unmatched. In germline, CDR1 is MNHEY, CDR2 SVGAGI. The CDR3 length is 14 residues. CDR3 sequence reads: CASSGQGSVNTIYF. The CDR3 DNA is TGTGCCAGCTCTGGACAGGGGTCGGTGAACACCATATATTTT.

The chain is built from TRBV5-1 and TRBJ1-1, with 7 bases lining up with TRBD1. CDR3 size: 17 residues. CDR1 is SGHRS, CDR2 YFSETQ, per germline. The J segment lost 10 bases and the V segment lost 4 bases, leaving 22 bases of the junction unmatched. CDR3 nucleotides: TGCGCCAGCAGCCGCCAGGGACAGCCCAACGAGTTGGGGCTAGCTTTCTTT. This sequence encodes CASSRQGQPNELGLAFF.

The chain joins TRBV4-3 to TRBJ1-2; D may be TRBD1 (5 bases). Germline V CDR1 and CDR2: LGHNA, YSLEER. This CDR3 has 14 residues. Trimming removed 0 bases at V and 7 bases at J, with 12 bases between. The chain's CDR3 is CASSQEALGGGYTF. The CDR3 DNA reads as TGCGCCAGCAGCCAAGAAGCCCTCGGGGGTGGCTACACCTTC.

This clone has only a few counts. The chain couples TRBV2 to TRBJ1-1; possibly TRBD1 for D (5 bases). Germline V CDR1 and CDR2: SNHLY, FYNNEI. V was cut by 8 bases and J by 5 bases, with 15 bases left in between. The CDR3 is 13 amino acids. The CDR3 DNA reads TGTGCCAGCGTACAGGAGGTGAGAACTGAAGCTTTCTTT. It is translated as CASVQEVRTEAFF.

J is TRBJ1-2 and V is TRBV5-1; D is uncertain. Deletions cut 4 bases from V and 6 bases from J, with 10 bases between. This CDR3 spans 12 amino acids. Germline V CDR1 and CDR2: SGHRS, YFSETQ. CDR3 in amino acids: CASSPDRDGYTF. The CDR3 DNA is TGCGCCAGCAGCCCTGACCGGGATGGCTACACCTTC. Full variable domain (remainder filled in from reference TRBV5-1 and TRBJ1-2): KAGVTQTPRYLIKTRGQQVTLSCSPISGHRSVSWYQQTPGQGLQFLFEYFSETQRNKGNFPGRFSGRQFSNSRSEMNVSTLELGDSALYLCASSPDRDGYTFGSGTRLTVV.

V and J are TRBV7-9 and TRBJ2-7, with 8 bases lining up with TRBD1. This CDR3 is built from 16 residues. With 4 bases clipped from V and 2 bases from J, the junction kept 10 bases outside the gene matches. Germline V gives CDR1 SEHNR, CDR2 FQNEAQ (reference sequence). This CDR3 reads CASSSRRTGSAYEQYF. The DNA for the CDR3 is TGTGCCAGCAGCTCCCGAAGGACAGGGAGCGCCTACGAGCAGTACTTC.

The chain carries TRBV6-6 and TRBJ2-5; TRBD1 aligns across 7 bases. CDR3 length equals 13 residues. Germline CDR1 MNHNY, CDR2 SVGAGI (reference sequence). With 7 bases clipped from V and 4 bases from J, the junction kept 6 bases outside the gene matches. CDR3 nucleotides: TGTGCCAGCATGAGGGGGCCGGGAGAGACCCAGTACTTC. This sequence encodes CASMRGPGETQYF.

The rearrangement joins TRBV9 to TRBJ1-5, with D unclear. Looked up from germline, CDR1 is SGDLS and CDR2 is YYNGEE. The CDR3 loop spans 14 amino acids. V dropped 0 bases and J dropped 7 bases, with 11 bases sitting between them. CDR3 residues: CASSVEEGYQPQHF. CDR3 bases: TGTGCCAGCAGCGTAGAGGAAGGGTACCAGCCCCAGCATTTT.

This chain connects TRBV6-4 to TRBJ2-3; D is unclear. The germline CDR1 and CDR2 sequences are MRHNA and SNTAGT. The CDR3 contains 14 residues. Deletions cut 3 bases from V and 4 bases from J, with 11 bases between. The CDR3 sequence is CASSELARADTQYF. In DNA form, the CDR3 reads TGTGCCAGCAGTGAATTGGCCCGGGCAGATACGCAGTATTTT.

The chain links TRBV7-8 to TRBJ1-5; D uncertain. In germline, CDR1 is SGHVS, CDR2 FQNEAQ. The V gene lost 6 bases and the J gene lost 5 bases, with 23 bases spanning the gap. This CDR3 spans 17 amino acids. The chain's CDR3 is CASSHISLADRDQPQHF. The DNA for the CDR3 is TGTGCCAGCAGTCATATAAGCTTAGCTGATAGGGATCAGCCCCAGCATTTT.

The genes are TRBV11-3 and TRBJ2-1; D possibly corresponds to TRBD1 (5 bases). The germline CDR1 and CDR2 sequences are SGHNT and YENEEA. The CDR3 is made up of 14 amino acids. V lost 3 bases to trimming and J lost 9 bases, with 15 bases between them. The CDR3: CASSFSGVRGEQFF. The CDR3 nucleotides read TGTGCCAGCAGCTTTAGTGGGGTTAGGGGTGAGCAGTTCTTC.

The chain uses TRBV4-1 and TRBJ2-1; the match to TRBD2 covers 7 bases. The trim removed 6 bases at V and 7 bases at J, leaving 9 bases unmatched. Per germline, CDR1 MGHRA and CDR2 YSYEKL. There are 14 residues in the CDR3. The CDR3 spells CASRNQRGINEQFF. CDR3 nucleotides: TGCGCCAGCAGGAACCAGCGGGGAATAAATGAGCAGTTCTTC.

V usage is TRBV11-2 and J usage is TRBJ2-5; 7 bases agree with TRBD2. Germline CDR1 SGHAT, CDR2 FQNNGV. Trimming took 2 bases from V and 4 from J; bases not matched to a gene: 10. The CDR3 length is 16 residues. The DNA of the CDR3 is TGTGCCAGCAGCTTACTTCCGGGGGGTCTAGGAGAGACCCAGTACTTC. It yields the protein CASSLLPGGLGETQYF.

The gene calls are TRBV29-1 and TRBJ1-6, with D possibly being TRBD1 (6 bases). CDR1 and CDR2 from the germline V gene are SQVTM and ANQGSEA. The CDR3 has 13 residues. V shed 5 bases and J shed 5 bases, with 10 bases lying between them. The CDR3 DNA reads as TGCAGCGTTTCCCAGGGGAATAATTCACCCCTCCACTTT. Translated, it gives CSVSQGNNSPLHF.

DNA of the CDR3: TGCGCCAGCAGCCAACGGGGGAATTCACCCCTCCACTTT. Residues: CASSQRGNSPLHF. The chain joins TRBV4-3 to TRBJ1-6; a weak D match, TRBD1 (5 bases). Trimming pared 2 bases from V and 7 bases from J, leaving 6 bases between. The CDR3 loop spans 13 amino acids. Germline V gene data show CDR1 as LGHNA and CDR2 as YSLEER.

The chain recombines TRBV7-2 with TRBJ1-2; 11 nucleotides line up with TRBD1. CDR1 and CDR2 from the germline V gene are SGHTA and FQGNSA. This CDR3 has 13 amino acids. J gave up 8 bases and V 3 bases, and 2 bases lay outside the gene matches. CDR3 coding DNA: TGTGCCAGCAGCTTGGACAGGGGGCGCGGCTACACCTTC. Protein sequence: CASSLDRGRGYTF.

The chain combines TRBV27 with TRBJ2-7; the D gene is possibly TRBD2 (6 bases). V was shortened by 0 bases and J by 5 bases, with 11 bases between the two germline ends. CDR1 and CDR2 (germline): MNHEY, SMNVEV (reference sequence). CDR3 size: 14 residues. CDR3 nucleotides: TGTGCCAGCAGTTTATCCTGGACTAACGACGAGCAGTACTTC. It is translated as CASSLSWTNDEQYF.

The chain joins TRBV27 to TRBJ1-2; D perhaps matches TRBD1 (6 bases). The ends were cut back, 5 bases at V and 0 bases at J, with 16 bases in the middle. This CDR3 spans 16 amino acids. The germline V gene encodes CDR1 MNHEY and CDR2 SMNVEV (reference sequence). This CDR3 is CASSPTSGVANYGYTF. CDR3 in DNA: TGTGCCAGCAGTCCGACATCAGGGGTGGCTAACTATGGCTACACCTTC.

The genes are TRBV2 and TRBJ2-5; the D call may be TRBD1 or TRBD2 (6 bases each). CDR1 and CDR2 (germline): SNHLY, FYNNEI. The CDR3 has 16 residues. Trimming pared 7 bases from V and 7 bases from J, leaving 25 bases between. The CDR3 protein is CASTSRGGSGARTQYF. In DNA form, the CDR3 reads TGTGCCAGCACATCACGAGGGGGGTCTGGGGCAAGGACCCAGTACTTC.

This rearrangement joins TRBV5-1 to TRBJ2-7, with 10 positions matching TRBD1. Germline CDR1 SGHRS, CDR2 YFSETQ. The CDR3 extends over 14 amino acids. Trimming took 4 bases from V and 4 from J; bases not matched to a gene: 5. The CDR3 here is CASSTGTGAYEQYF. The CDR3 coding sequence is TGCGCCAGCAGCACCGGGACAGGGGCGTACGAGCAGTACTTC.

The chain combines TRBV18 with TRBJ2-1; D call uncertain. V dropped 2 bases and J dropped 1 base, with 6 bases sitting between them. There are 14 residues in the CDR3. CDR1 and CDR2 from the germline V gene are KGHSH and LQKENI. The CDR3 DNA reads TGTGCCAGCTCACCAGGGGTTTCCTACAATGAGCAGTTCTTC. It specifies CASSPGVSYNEQFF.

The rearrangement links TRBV2 to TRBJ1-5; unclear D gene. The CDR3 runs 14 residues. Germline V CDR1 and CDR2: SNHLY, FYNNEI. The V gene lost 6 bases and the J gene lost 3 bases, with 12 bases spanning the gap. CDR3 DNA sequence: TGTGCCAGCAGCTCTAGCCTGTCCAATCAGCCCCAGCATTTT. Translation gives CASSSSLSNQPQHF. The full variable domain, with the rest looked up from reference TRBV2 and TRBJ1-5, is EPEVTQTPSHQVTQMGQEVILRCVPISNHLYFYWYRQILGQKVEFLVSFYNNEISEKSEIFDDQFSVERPDGSNFTLKIRSTKLEDSAMYFCASSSSLSNQPQHFGDGTRLSIL.

The genes are TRBV6-1 and TRBJ1-2; 8 nucleotides align to TRBD1. The CDR3 totals 14 residues. The germline V gene encodes CDR1 MNHNS and CDR2 SASEGT. The V gene end was trimmed by 5 bases and the J gene end by 4 bases; junction bases not matched to a gene: 6. DNA of the CDR3: TGTGCCAGCAGTCCTGACAGGGGAGGCTATGGCTACACCTTC. Translation gives CASSPDRGGYGYTF.

The V and J genes are TRBV25-1 and TRBJ1-6, with a tentative D call TRBD1 (5 bases). The germline V gene encodes CDR1 MGHDK and CDR2 SYGVNS. The CDR3 loop spans 16 amino acids. Trimming took off 1 base at V and 6 bases at J, with 13 bases between the two ends. The CDR3 reads CASSEWGRISNSPLHF. CDR3 DNA sequence: TGTGCCAGCAGTGAATGGGGGAGGATCTCTAATTCACCCCTCCACTTT.

The chain has TRBV19 and TRBJ2-5, with a weak D call TRBD2 (5 bases). V was clipped by 4 bases and J by 5 bases, with 11 bases between them. The CDR3 extends over 13 amino acids. Germline V lookup: CDR1 LNHDA, CDR2 SQIVND (reference sequence). CDR3 nucleotide sequence: TGTGCCAGTAGTAAAGGGCCGGGGGAGACCCAGTACTTC. Translated, it gives CASSKGPGETQYF. The entire variable domain, with the rest obtained from reference TRBV19 and TRBJ2-5, is as follows: DGGITQSPKYLFRKEGQNVTLSCEQNLNHDAMYWYRQDPGQGLRLIYYSQIVNDFQKGDIAEGYSVSREKKESFPLTVTSAQKNPTAFYLCASSKGPGETQYFGPGTRLLVL.

The V and J genes are TRBV5-1 and TRBJ2-3, with no clear D. Germline V gives CDR1 SGHRS, CDR2 YFSETQ. This CDR3 has 12 residues. Trimming shortened V by 4 bases and J by 4 bases, and 7 bases separated the two germline ends. The CDR3 loop reads CASSPPSDTQYF. CDR3 DNA: TGCGCCAGCAGCCCACCGTCAGATACGCAGTATTTT.

This clone has a single count. V gene TRBV30 combines with J gene TRBJ1-3; 9 nucleotides match TRBD1. Germline V gene lookup returns CDR1 GTSNPN and CDR2 SVGIG (reference sequence). Trimming cost V 2 bases and J 8 bases; bases outside gene matches: 7. The CDR3 loop spans 14 amino acids. The CDR3: CAWSNRDREDTIYF. CDR3 DNA: TGTGCCTGGAGTAACCGGGACAGGGAAGACACCATATATTTT.